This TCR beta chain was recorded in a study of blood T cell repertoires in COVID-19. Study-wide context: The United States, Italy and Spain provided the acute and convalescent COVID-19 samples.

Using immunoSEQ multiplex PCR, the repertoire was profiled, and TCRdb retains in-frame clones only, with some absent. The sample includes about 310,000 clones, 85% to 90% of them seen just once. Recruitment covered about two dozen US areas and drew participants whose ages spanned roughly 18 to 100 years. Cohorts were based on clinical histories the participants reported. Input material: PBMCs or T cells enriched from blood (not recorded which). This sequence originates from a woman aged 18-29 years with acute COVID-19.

CDR3 amino acids: CATSDLGGAGGGNEQFF. For the CDR3, the DNA is TGTGCCACCAGTGATTTGGGAGGAGCGGGAGGTGGCAATGAGCAGTTCTTC. J is TRBJ2-1 and V is TRBV24-1, with 9 positions matching TRBD2. V shed 0 bases, J shed 6 bases, and the junction held 8 bases outside the gene matches. The V gene's germline CDR1 is KGHDR and CDR2 SFDVKD. This CDR3 has 17 residues.